Detailed here is one TCR beta chain. The data originate from a study of blood T cell repertoires in COVID-19. Whole-study context: PBMCs, B-cell-depleted T cells, or T cells were the source of the cDNA or gDNA that made up the material.

The CDR3 has 15 residues. Germline values: CDR1 LGHNA, CDR2 YNFKEQ. The trim removed 2 bases at V and 6 bases at J, leaving 8 bases unmatched. TCRdb keeps only in-frame clones here, not all; method: immunoSEQ multiplex PCR. The data show under 250,000 clones, with 70% to 80% seen just once and 5.5% to 7% held by the top ten. The V gene is TRBV4-2, the J gene TRBJ2-7, with TRBD2 identical over 9 bases. The TCR comes from a middle-aged woman with COVID-19, enrolled during active disease. Sequenced sample: peripheral blood. The DNA of the CDR3 is TGTGCCAGCAGCCAAACTGGCGGGGGGGCCTCCGAGCAGTACTTC. It yields the protein CASSQTGGGASEQYF.